Below are 21 T cell receptor beta chains sequenced from a single sample in a study of T cell responses to AZD1222 COVID-19 vaccine. Clones were sequenced by immunoSEQ multiplex PCR, and TCRdb holds only the in-frame ones, with some missing. This table has about 100,000 clones, around nine tenths appearing once. Source: peripheral blood, taken on day 0 of AZD1222 vaccination. Every receptor here comes from an adult in good health.

The chain recombines TRBV7-2 with TRBJ2-1; D is undetermined. The CDR3 consists of 11 residues. CDR1 is SGHTA, CDR2 FQGNSA, per germline. V was cut by 5 bases and J by 16 bases, with 15 bases left in between. CDR3 loop: CASSIFAVLFF. As DNA, the CDR3 is TGTGCCAGCAGCATCTTCGCGGTGTTATTCTTC.

The V call is TRBV24-1, the J call TRBJ2-3, with 7 bases aligning to TRBD1. The CDR3 covers 16 residues. Germline V gene sequence: CDR1 KGHDR, CDR2 SFDVKD. J lost 2 bases, V lost 3 bases, and 7 bases had no gene match. The CDR3 DNA is TGTGCCACCAGTGATCCAACAGGGGCCAACACAGATACGCAGTATTTT. This gives the protein CATSDPTGANTDTQYF.

The V and J genes are TRBV9 and TRBJ2-1; 8 nucleotides agree with TRBD1. CDR1 and CDR2 (germline): SGDLS, YYNGEE. The CDR3 sequence is 14 residues long. The V segment lost 4 bases and the J segment 8 bases; nucleotides outside the gene matches: 8. The CDR3 spells CASSSTGDTHEQFF. The CDR3 nucleotides are TGTGCCAGCAGCTCGACAGGGGATACCCATGAGCAGTTCTTC.

V and J are TRBV11-1 and TRBJ2-3, with D possibly matching TRBD2 (6 bases). V shed 0 bases and J shed 5 bases, with 9 bases lying between them. Germline V gives CDR1 SGHAT, CDR2 FQDESV (reference sequence). This CDR3 region has 14 residues. For the CDR3, the DNA is TGTGCCAGCAGCTTAGCGCGGACTAAAGATACGCAGTATTTT. Translation gives CASSLARTKDTQYF.

This sequence joins TRBV4-3 and TRBJ1-1; TRBD1 is a possible D gene (6 bases). The ends were cut back, 6 bases at V and 2 bases at J, with 13 bases in the middle. CDR1 and CDR2 from the germline V gene are LGHNA and YSLEER. This CDR3 is built from 14 residues. CDR3 bases: TGCGCCAGCAGAGGAGACAGGCTAAACACTGAAGCTTTCTTT. Its translation: CASRGDRLNTEAFF.

The chain has TRBV6-5 and TRBJ2-7, with 8 bases matching TRBD1. The CDR3 covers 14 residues. Per germline, CDR1 MNHEY and CDR2 SVGAGI. With V trimmed by 6 bases and J by 2 bases, 6 bases remained unmatched. The CDR3 region is CASRPGQGPYEQYF. In DNA form, the CDR3 reads TGTGCCAGCAGACCCGGACAGGGACCCTACGAGCAGTACTTC.

This chain connects TRBV6-1 to TRBJ1-3; D gene unclear. Germline V gene data show CDR1 as MNHNS and CDR2 as SASEGT. Deletions cut 2 bases from V and 3 bases from J, with 11 bases between. This CDR3 is 15 amino acids long. CDR3 amino acids: CASSESVRNGNTIYF. The CDR3 DNA reads as TGTGCCAGCAGTGAAAGTGTGAGGAATGGAAACACCATATATTTT.

The V call is TRBV7-9, the J call TRBJ1-1; no firm D call. Germline loops: CDR1 SEHNR, CDR2 FQNEAQ (reference sequence). The CDR3 contains 15 residues. V was cut by 4 bases and J by 1 base, with 13 bases left in between. This CDR3 is CASSSSWGGNTEAFF. CDR3 sequence (DNA): TGTGCCAGCAGCTCCTCGTGGGGAGGGAACACTGAAGCTTTCTTT.

The gene calls are TRBV5-5 and TRBJ1-1; D unclear. The CDR3 spans 14 residues. CDR1 and CDR2 from the germline V gene are SGHKS and YYEKEE (reference sequence). Trimming left V 1 base short and J 0 bases short, with 7 bases between. CDR3 amino acids: CASSLIDMNTEAFF. Written as DNA, the CDR3 is TGTGCCAGCAGCTTGATCGACATGAACACTGAAGCTTTCTTT.

A single count supports this clone. The chain recombines TRBV18 with TRBJ1-3; TRBD1 aligns across 8 bases. Trimming took 3 bases from V and 7 from J; bases not matched to a gene: 5. The CDR3 contains 14 residues. The germline CDR1 and CDR2 sequences are KGHSH and LQKENI. The CDR3 loop reads CASSPRDRSNTIYF. The CDR3 DNA reads TGTGCCAGCTCACCCCGGGACAGGTCGAACACCATATATTTT.

For this clone: The junction departs from germline at one end; a sequencing error may be responsible. The genes are TRBV7-8 and TRBJ2-7, with 11 positions matching TRBD2. Germline V gene sequence: CDR1 SGHVS, CDR2 FQNEAQ. This CDR3 is 16 amino acids long. CDR3 loop: CASSLAGGTGFYEQYF. The CDR3 region has the DNA TGTGCCAGCAGCCTAGCGGGGGGAACAGGTTTCTACGAGCAGTACTTC. The full variable domain, with the rest looked up from reference TRBV7-8 and TRBJ2-7, is GAGVSQSPRYKVAKRGQDVALRCDPISGHVSLFWYQQALGQGPEFLTYFQNEAQLDKSGLPSDRFFAERPEGSVSTLKIQRTQQEDSAVYLCASSLAGGTGFYEQYFGPGTRLTVT.

The chain carries TRBV7-8 and TRBJ2-7; a weak D match, TRBD2 (5 bases). Germline lookup yields CDR1 SGHVS and CDR2 FQNEAQ. Trimming removed 4 bases from V and 6 bases from J, with 16 bases in between. CDR3 length: 14 amino acids. The DNA of the CDR3 is TGTGCCAGCAGCTCCTACGGGGAATCGGGCGAGCAGTACTTC. Its protein is CASSSYGESGEQYF.

The chain uses TRBV19 and TRBJ1-5; 9 nucleotides align to TRBD1. The ends lost 10 bases at V and 3 bases at J; junction bases unmatched: 4. Germline V lookup: CDR1 LNHDA, CDR2 SQIVND (reference sequence). The CDR3 extends over 13 amino acids. The CDR3 loop reads CATWDRDNQPQHF. CDR3 sequence (DNA): TGTGCCACCTGGGACAGGGACAATCAGCCCCAGCATTTT.

This clone was found a few times. The gene calls are TRBV5-1 and TRBJ1-1; 10 nucleotides align to TRBD1. The V gene's germline CDR1 is SGHRS and CDR2 YFSETQ. Trimming at V came to 5 bases and at J to 6 bases, leaving 7 bases not matched to a gene. The CDR3 sequence is 14 residues long. The CDR3 spells CASRSGQGEAEAFF. The DNA of the CDR3 is TGCGCCAGCAGATCCGGACAGGGGGAAGCTGAAGCTTTCTTT.

The chain links TRBV19 to TRBJ1-3; tentatively, D is TRBD1 (5 bases). Germline assignment: CDR1 LNHDA and CDR2 SQIVND (reference sequence). The CDR3 is 13 residues long. V lost 9 bases, J lost 2 bases, and 11 bases lay in between. The CDR3 here is CASLPGPGNTIYF. DNA of the CDR3: TGTGCCAGCCTTCCAGGGCCTGGAAACACCATATATTTT.

This clone was seen a few times. The chain has TRBV3-1 (or the pseudogene TRBV3-2) and TRBJ1-1; tentative D call: TRBD1 (6 bases). The V gene's germline CDR1 is LGHDT and CDR2 YNNKEL (reference sequence). This CDR3 is built from 15 residues. V was clipped by 2 bases and J by 2 bases, with 12 bases between them. CDR3 sequence reads: CASSQWTVLNTEAFF. CDR3 nucleotide sequence: TGTGCCAGCAGCCAATGGACAGTACTAAACACTGAAGCTTTCTTT.

The table lists this clone with a few counts. CDR3 DNA: TGTGCCAGCAGTTCTAGCGGAGCAGCGCAGGAAAAACTGTTTTTT. Protein sequence: CASSSSGAAQEKLFF. The V and J genes are TRBV6-5 and TRBJ1-4; no clear D gene. The CDR3 is made up of 15 amino acids. Germline CDR1 MNHEY, CDR2 SVGAGI. Trimming cost V 4 bases and J 8 bases, with 17 bases left between them.

Only a few counts were recorded for this clone. CDR3: CASSSGVTEDQPQHF. The CDR3 nucleotides are TGTGCCAGCAGCTCGGGGGTAACGGAGGATCAGCCCCAGCATTTT. The chain uses TRBV5-8 and TRBJ1-5; TRBD1 might be the D (5 bases). Germline CDR1 reads SGHTS; CDR2 reads YDEGEE. The CDR3 contains 15 residues. Deletions cut 3 bases from V and 5 bases from J, with 15 bases between.

The chain couples TRBV28 to TRBJ2-7, with 10 bases matching TRBD1. The germline V gene encodes CDR1 MDHEN and CDR2 SYDVKM. Losses at the gene ends were 4 bases for V and 4 bases for J; bases not matched to a gene: 7. The CDR3 sequence is 15 residues long. The CDR3 DNA sequence: TGTGCCAGCAGTTCGACCGGGACAGGGGCGTACGAGCAGTACTTC. Translated, it gives CASSSTGTGAYEQYF.

The J gene is TRBJ1-2, the V gene TRBV11-2; D unresolved. CDR1 is SGHAT and CDR2 is FQNNGV in the germline V gene. This CDR3 spans 15 amino acids. Between the trimmed V and J ends, which lost 1 base and 4 bases, there was a span of 13 bases. The CDR3 loop reads CASSLATGGGYGYTF. The CDR3 DNA reads as TGTGCCAGCAGCTTAGCGACGGGAGGCGGCTATGGCTACACCTTC.

This sequence joins TRBV11-2 and TRBJ1-6; a possible D gene is TRBD1 (5 bases). The CDR3 is 16 amino acids. Germline CDR1 is SGHAT and CDR2 is FQNNGV. V was shortened by 5 bases and J by 6 bases, with 17 bases between the two germline ends. The CDR3 coding sequence is TGTGCCAGCAGCCCCCCAGGGCAGCGGTTTAATTCACCCCTCCACTTT. Translation gives CASSPPGQRFNSPLHF.